These T cell receptor beta chains were read from a single sample in a study of cytomegalovirus exposure and HLA in healthy donors. Some clones are missing from TCRdb's copy, which holds only in-frame ones; the method was immunoSEQ multiplex PCR. The sample records some 110,000 clones, more than 55% being singletons. The sample comprised PBMCs. Receptors were obtained from a man aged 18 to 30 in good health and CMV-seronegative. Each CDR3 is given with its conserved first and last residue. A D gene is named only where the DNA matches it firmly. A clone size is listed for some rows: how often the clone was seen (once, few, many), or a class if it is expanded.

>TRBJ1-2|TRBV7-9|TRBD1|few
CASSLLGQGYSNYGYTF
TGTGCCAGCAGCTTACTGGGACAGGGATACAGTAACTATGGCTACACCTTC
>TRBJ2-7|TRBV6-5|NA|NA
CATRDIYEQYF
TGTGCCACCCGGGACATCTACGAGCAGTACTTC
>TRBJ2-1|TRBV29-1|TRBD1|NA
CSVRGTAHYNEQFF
TGCAGCGTACGTGGGACAGCCCATTACAATGAGCAGTTCTTC
>TRBJ1-3|TRBV9|TRBD1|NA
CASSAGGNGNTIYF
TGTGCCAGCAGCGCAGGGGGCAACGGAAACACCATATATTTT
>TRBJ2-7|TRBV6-1|NA|NA
CASRGRGAPYEQYF
TGTGCCAGCAGGGGGAGGGGGGCCCCCTACGAGCAGTACTTC
>TRBJ1-1|TRBV7-2|NA|few
CASSLAGRGNTEAFF
TGTGCCAGCAGCTTAGCCGGACGGGGGAACACTGAAGCTTTCTTT
>TRBJ1-1|TRBV7-9|NA|few
CASSPRGGSTKNTEAFF
TGTGCCAGCAGCCCGCGGGGGGGTTCTACTAAGAACACTGAAGCTTTCTTT
>TRBJ2-7|TRBV29-1|NA|NA
CSAETRRGLEQYF
TGCAGCGCAGAAACAAGGAGGGGACTCGAGCAGTACTTC
>TRBJ1-3|TRBV6-5|TRBD1|few
CASSYSAGGTIYF
TGTGCCAGCAGTTACTCGGCAGGGGGCACCATATATTTT
>TRBJ2-7|TRBV5-8|NA|NA
CASSLVREWSEQYF
TGTGCCAGCAGCTTGGTCCGGGAGTGGAGCGAGCAGTACTTC
>TRBJ2-2|TRBV28|NA|few
CASSLSGGGLTGELFF
TGTGCCAGCAGTTTATCCGGTGGGGGACTCACCGGGGAGCTGTTTTTT
>TRBJ2-7|TRBV6-6|TRBD1|NA
CASSAGQGVYEQYF
TGTGCCAGCAGTGCCGGACAGGGCGTCTACGAGCAGTACTTC
>TRBJ1-1|TRBV4-3|NA|NA
CASSQDRAGWKVAFF
TGCGCCAGCAGCCAAGATCGGGCAGGGTGGAAGGTAGCTTTCTTT
>TRBJ2-7|TRBV10-1|TRBD2|NA
CASSESPGLAHEQYF
TGCGCCAGCAGTGAGTCTCCGGGACTAGCCCACGAGCAGTACTTC
>TRBJ2-5|TRBV7-2|NA|few
CASSSGGSGKAWETQYF
TGTGCCAGCAGCTCAGGGGGGTCAGGGAAGGCTTGGGAGACCCAGTACTTC
>TRBJ2-2|TRBV29-1|NA|NA
CSVRRGFTGELFF
TGCAGCGTGCGCAGGGGATTCACCGGGGAGCTGTTTTTT
>TRBJ1-1|TRBV10-3|NA|few
CAILPEGRHEAFF
TGTGCCATCTTACCGGAGGGTCGGCATGAAGCTTTCTTT
>TRBJ1-4|TRBV7-9|NA|NA
CASRPPGGVKEKLFF
TGTGCCAGCAGACCCCCCGGCGGGGTAAAAGAAAAACTGTTTTTT
>TRBJ1-5|TRBV15|NA|NA
CATNPHRQGSQESNQPQHF
TGTGCCACCAACCCCCACCGGCAGGGCTCTCAGGAAAGCAATCAGCCCCAGCATTTT
>TRBJ2-3|TRBV18|TRBD1|NA
CASSLKGTGVLTQYF
TGTGCCAGCTCTCTAAAGGGGACAGGGGTACTTACGCAGTATTTT
>TRBJ1-1|TRBV5-6|NA|NA
CASSFAGANTEAFF
TGTGCCAGCAGCTTTGCAGGGGCGAACACTGAAGCTTTCTTT
>TRBJ2-4|TRBV5-6|TRBD1|few
CASSLRDRGDIQYF
TGTGCCAGCAGCTTAAGAGACAGGGGAGACATTCAGTACTTC
>TRBJ1-1|TRBV10-2|TRBD1|NA
CASRPGTANTEAFF
TGCGCCAGCAGGCCGGGGACAGCGAACACTGAAGCTTTCTTT
>TRBJ2-7|TRBV5-1|TRBD1|NA
CASSLVDRGREQYF
TGCGCCAGCAGCTTGGTGGACAGGGGGCGCGAGCAGTACTTC
>TRBJ2-3|TRBV6-1|TRBD2|NA
CASSDSGRANTQYF
TGTGCCAGCAGTGACAGCGGGAGGGCGAATACGCAGTATTTT
>TRBJ2-3|TRBV5-1|TRBD1|NA
CASSLSRDRVIADTQYF
TGCGCCAGCAGCTTATCGCGGGACAGGGTGATTGCAGATACGCAGTATTTT
>TRBJ2-3|TRBV10-3|NA|once
CAISATRVSTDTQYF
TGTGCCATCAGTGCTACCAGGGTTAGCACAGATACGCAGTATTTT
>TRBJ1-2|TRBV10-3|NA|NA
CAISQTEDYGYTF
TGTGCCATCAGTCAGACAGAAGATTATGGCTACACCTTC
>TRBJ1-2|TRBV6-1|NA|once
CASSVDSSYGYTF
TGTGCCAGCAGTGTAGACAGCAGCTATGGCTACACCTTC
>TRBJ2-1|TRBV5-1|TRBD2|medium-sized
CASSSSGGYNEQFF
TGCGCCAGCAGTTCCAGCGGGGGGTACAATGAGCAGTTCTTC
>TRBJ2-1|TRBV5-1|NA|NA
CASSLRARDNEQFF
TGCGCCAGCAGCTTGAGGGCCAGGGACAATGAGCAGTTCTTC
>TRBJ1-1|TRBV18|NA|NA
CASSPLGRNTEAFF
TGTGCCAGCTCACCCTTGGGGCGGAACACTGAAGCTTTCTTT
>TRBJ1-4|TRBV9|NA|NA
CASSVRATNEKLFF
TGTGCCAGCAGCGTCAGGGCAACTAATGAAAAACTGTTTTTT
>TRBJ1-1|TRBV6-5|NA|few
CASSYSPSGGYTEAFF
TGTGCCAGCAGTTATTCTCCATCCGGGGGTTACACTGAAGCTTTCTTT
>TRBJ1-1|TRBV7-2|NA|few
CASSPGGMKTEAFF
TGTGCCAGCAGCCCGGGGGGCATGAAGACTGAAGCTTTCTTT
>TRBJ2-1|TRBV9|NA|NA
CASSVSVDFSYNEQFF
TGTGCCAGCAGCGTATCTGTAGACTTCTCCTACAATGAGCAGTTCTTC
>TRBJ1-1|TRBV30|NA|NA
CACITGNTEAFF
TGTGCCTGTATTACAGGGAACACTGAAGCTTTCTTT
>TRBJ1-2|TRBV2|TRBD1|NA
CASSRRTGTDFYGYTF
TGTGCCAGCAGTAGGCGGACAGGGACTGATTTCTATGGCTACACCTTC
>TRBJ1-5|TRBV6-1|NA|NA
CASSELVRYQPQHF
TGTGCCAGCAGTGAACTCGTACGGTATCAGCCCCAGCATTTT
>TRBJ2-2|TRBV2|NA|NA
CASSADTGELFF
TGTGCCAGCTCCGCGGATACCGGGGAGCTGTTTTTT
>TRBJ2-7|TRBV5-1|TRBD2|few
CASSLALAGGQVYEQYF
TGCGCCAGCAGCTTGGCTCTAGCGGGAGGGCAAGTTTACGAGCAGTACTTC
>TRBJ1-1|TRBV5-1|NA|NA
CASSLGLPSVNTEAFF
TGCGCCAGCAGCTTGGGACTTCCGAGCGTCAACACTGAAGCTTTCTTT
>TRBJ1-2|TRBV28|NA|NA
CASITANYGYTF
TGTGCCAGCATAACAGCTAACTATGGCTACACCTTC
>TRBJ1-1|TRBV7-2|NA|NA
CASSYPEGLATEAFF
TGTGCCAGCAGTTATCCCGAGGGACTCGCGACTGAAGCTTTCTTT
>TRBJ2-7|TRBV4-3|TRBD2|NA
CASSQGTSGYEQYF
TGCGCCAGCAGCCAAGGGACTAGCGGCTACGAGCAGTACTTC
>TRBJ1-1|TRBV30|NA|NA
CAWRLPTRKTEAFF
TGTGCCTGGAGACTACCGACGAGGAAGACTGAAGCTTTCTTT
>TRBJ2-4|TRBV2|TRBD1|NA
CASSWTGNIQYF
TGTGCCAGCAGTTGGACAGGGAACATTCAGTACTTC
>TRBJ2-3|TRBV20-1|NA|few
CSATGVDTQYF
TGCAGTGCAACGGGGGTAGATACGCAGTATTTT
>TRBJ2-7|TRBV6-4|TRBD1|few
CAAPRDRDTYEQYF
TGTGCCGCGCCCCGGGACAGGGACACCTACGAGCAGTACTTC
>TRBJ2-7|TRBV5-4|TRBD1|few
CASSLATGLHEQYF
TGTGCCAGCAGCTTGGCGACAGGGCTCCACGAGCAGTACTTC
>TRBJ2-3|TRBV30|NA|NA
CAWSDSFTDTQYF
TGTGCCTGGAGTGACTCATTCACAGATACGCAGTATTTT
>TRBJ1-1|TRBV9|NA|NA
CASSVIPENTEAFF
TGTGCCAGCAGCGTAATACCAGAGAACACTGAAGCTTTCTTT
>TRBJ1-2|TRBV7-9|NA|NA
CASSARPEAYGYTF
TGTGCCAGCAGCGCCAGACCGGAGGCATATGGCTACACCTTC
>TRBJ1-2|TRBV10-3|TRBD1|NA
CAIADRVPKDGYTF
TGTGCCATCGCCGACAGGGTACCCAAGGATGGCTACACCTTC
>TRBJ1-3|TRBV9|TRBD1|NA
CASRGQGRGGRSGNTIYF
TGTGCCAGCCGAGGACAGGGGAGAGGGGGACGCTCTGGAAACACCATATATTTT